A single sample gave rise to the 26 T cell receptor beta chains below, sequenced in a study of cytomegalovirus exposure and HLA in healthy donors (dated by TCRdb to 2016 to 2017). The library relied on the immunoSEQ multiplex PCR assay. TCRdb holds this immuneACCESS table with in-frame rearrangements only. Some clones are missing; in checked studies, unresolved V genes explain under half, and the rest has no known cause. The sample profile shows about 120,000 clones; about 82% of them were found once. The ten largest clonotypes hold around 5% of the sample. The sequencing sample was made of PBMCs. Receptor source: a man aged 18 to 35 in good health and CMV-seronegative.

This clone occurred once. The rearrangement uses TRBV15 and TRBJ2-2; weak D call: TRBD1 (6 bases). Deletions cut 5 bases from V and 0 bases from J, with 7 bases between. The CDR3 covers 14 residues. Germline CDR1 is LNHNV and CDR2 is YYDKDF (reference sequence). CDR3 amino acids: CATSEGANTGELFF. In DNA, the CDR3 is TGTGCCACCAGCGAGGGGGCGAACACCGGGGAGCTGTTTTTT.

This sequence joins TRBV27 and TRBJ1-1, with D hard to call. The V end lost 5 bases, the J end lost 0 bases, and 19 bases lay between the germline ends. CDR1 is MNHEY and CDR2 is SMNVEV in the germline V gene (reference sequence). The CDR3 is 17 residues long. In DNA form, the CDR3 reads TGTGCCAGCAGTCGCAAGGGAGTTAGAGTCGTGAACACTGAAGCTTTCTTT. Translation gives CASSRKGVRVVNTEAFF.

This clone was observed a few times. The V and J genes are TRBV6-5 and TRBJ1-2; 7 positions agree with TRBD1. Per the germline V gene, CDR1 is MNHEY and CDR2 is SVGAGI. V trimming: 5 bases; J trimming: 4 bases; junction bases outside the gene matches: 7. This CDR3 has 14 residues. The CDR3 DNA reads as TGTGCCAGCAGTCGGACAGGCGGCGGCTATGGCTACACCTTC. Encoded protein: CASSRTGGGYGYTF.

This clone showed up just a few times. The chain employs TRBV30 and TRBJ1-6; D remains unclear. This CDR3 is 11 amino acids long. In germline, CDR1 is GTSNPN, CDR2 SVGIG (reference sequence). V was trimmed by 4 bases and J by 7 bases, leaving 5 bases between them. CDR3 nucleotide sequence: TGTGCCTGGACACGGAATTCACCCCTCCACTTT. Encoded protein: CAWTRNSPLHF. Combining the CDR3 with reference TRBV30 and TRBJ1-6 gives the whole variable domain SQTIHQWPATLVQPVGSPLSLECTVEGTSNPNLYWYRQAAGRGLQLLFYSVGIGQISSEVPQNLSASRPQDRQFILSSKKLLLSDSGFYLCAWTRNSPLHFGNGTRLTVT.

This chain connects TRBV11-2 to TRBJ2-6, with a possible D match to TRBD1 (6 bases). V was cut by 2 bases and J by 0 bases, with 11 bases left in between. There are 17 residues in the CDR3. Germline CDR1 reads SGHAT; CDR2 reads FQNNGV. The CDR3 reads CASSLNRAGSGANVLTF. The CDR3 DNA sequence: TGTGCCAGCAGCTTAAACAGGGCAGGCTCTGGGGCCAACGTCCTGACTTTC.

This clone is a singleton in its sample. The V call is TRBV19, the J call TRBJ2-2; the match to TRBD1 covers 7 bases. The CDR3 contains 15 residues. The V gene's germline CDR1 is LNHDA and CDR2 SQIVND (reference sequence). With 5 bases clipped from V and 6 bases from J, the junction kept 9 bases outside the gene matches. CDR3 sequence (DNA): TGTGCCAGTAGTCTACTGACAGGGAGAGCCGGGGAGCTGTTTTTT. Translating gives CASSLLTGRAGELFF.

CDR3 amino acids: CASSAIWSGGGSYEQYF. The CDR3 bases are TGCGCCAGCAGCGCAATATGGAGCGGGGGAGGCTCCTACGAGCAGTACTTC. This sequence joins TRBV5-1 and TRBJ2-7; 8 bases line up with TRBD2. After removal of 4 bases from V and 0 bases from J, the junction contained 12 bases not matched to a gene. The CDR3 consists of 17 residues. Germline V gene sequence: CDR1 SGHRS, CDR2 YFSETQ.

The gene calls are TRBV13 and TRBJ2-2; D ambiguous. Germline-derived CDR1 and CDR2 are PRHDT and FYEKMQ (reference sequence). V was clipped by 0 bases and J by 4 bases, with 12 bases between them. CDR3 length: 16 residues. The CDR3 loop reads CASSLGRSHATGELFF. CDR3 DNA sequence: TGTGCCAGCAGCTTAGGGCGGAGTCATGCCACCGGGGAGCTGTTTTTT.

This chain connects TRBV7-9 to TRBJ2-7; 7 nucleotides align to TRBD2. The germline V gene encodes CDR1 SEHNR and CDR2 FQNEAQ (reference sequence). The length of the CDR3 is 15 residues. V lost 3 bases, J lost 5 bases, and 10 bases stayed unmatched. CDR3 region: CASSFGGRTENEQYF. The CDR3 DNA follows: TGTGCCAGCAGCTTCGGGGGGAGGACTGAGAACGAGCAGTACTTC.

The chain employs TRBV30 and TRBJ1-1, with D unresolved. The CDR3 has 13 amino acids. Trimming cost V 3 bases and J 7 bases, with 15 bases left between them. CDR1 is GTSNPN and CDR2 is SVGIG in the germline V gene (reference sequence). The CDR3 is CAWSEGLGDEAFF. The CDR3 DNA is TGTGCCTGGAGCGAAGGATTGGGAGATGAAGCTTTCTTT.

J is TRBJ1-2 and V is TRBV5-1; a possible D gene is TRBD1 (6 bases). The ends were cut back, 0 bases at V and 6 bases at J, with 15 bases in the middle. The germline V gene has CDR1 SGHRS and CDR2 YFSETQ. The CDR3 is made up of 15 amino acids. The CDR3 is CASSLVAGDEDGYTF. DNA of the CDR3: TGCGCCAGCAGCTTGGTGGCAGGGGATGAAGATGGCTACACCTTC.

The V call is TRBV5-5, the J call TRBJ1-2; TRBD1 is a possible D gene (5 bases). The V gene lost 4 bases and the J gene lost 6 bases, with 22 bases spanning the gap. This CDR3 spans 16 amino acids. CDR1 and CDR2 (germline): SGHKS, YYEKEE (reference sequence). In DNA form, the CDR3 reads TGTGCCAGCAGCCCCCGCCAAGGAGCAGGGTGGGATGGCTACACCTTC. This gives the protein CASSPRQGAGWDGYTF.

The chain employs TRBV7-2 and TRBJ2-3; weak D call: TRBD1 (6 bases). V lost 1 base to trimming and J lost 0 bases, with 8 bases between them. The CDR3 runs 15 residues. Germline CDR1 reads SGHTA; CDR2 reads FQGNSA. CDR3 region: CASSLGQVSTDTQYF. DNA for the CDR3: TGTGCCAGCAGCTTAGGACAGGTTAGCACAGATACGCAGTATTTT.

The chain links TRBV25-1 to TRBJ1-1; 7 bases line up with TRBD1. Germline V CDR1 and CDR2: MGHDK, SYGVNS. The CDR3 contains 14 residues. V trimming: 8 bases; J trimming: 9 bases; junction bases outside the gene matches: 15. In nucleotides, the CDR3 is TGTGCCAGCGGCAGAGACAGGGCAGGAGGAAAAGCTTTCTTT. This translates into CASGRDRAGGKAFF.

This chain connects TRBV11-2 to TRBJ2-5; D may be TRBD1 (8 bases). V lost 5 bases and J 5 bases, leaving 15 bases between the germline ends. This CDR3 has 14 residues. The germline V gene has CDR1 SGHAT and CDR2 FQNNGV. CDR3 sequence (DNA): TGTGCCAGCAGCCCCGGACAGGGAGGGGAGACCCAGTACTTC. As protein: CASSPGQGGETQYF.

The genes are TRBV7-2 and TRBJ2-1; possibly TRBD2 for D (5 bases). Germline CDR1 and CDR2: SGHTA and FQGNSA. This CDR3 has 13 residues. The V and J ends lost 8 bases and 4 bases respectively, with 12 bases between them. CDR3 coding DNA: TGTGCCAGCGGGTCGGGGATTTACAATGAGCAGTTCTTC. Translating it yields CASGSGIYNEQFF. The whole variable domain, filled in from reference TRBV7-2 and TRBJ2-1, reads GAGVSQSPSNKVTEKGKDVELRCDPISGHTALYWYRQSLGQGLEFLIYFQGNSAPDKSGLPSDRFSAERTGGSVSTLTIQRTQQEDSAVYLCASGSGIYNEQFFGPGTRLTVL.

The chain uses TRBV30 and TRBJ2-1; the D is unclear. With 2 bases removed from V and 3 bases from J, the gap between germline ends came to 5 bases. From germline, CDR1 is GTSNPN and CDR2 SVGIG (reference sequence). This CDR3 is 12 amino acids long. The CDR3 bases are TGTGCCTGGAGTCCCCGCTACAATGAGCAGTTCTTC. It is translated as CAWSPRYNEQFF.

The chain has TRBV14 and TRBJ1-5, with 11 bases identical to TRBD1. Trimming cost V 4 bases and J 5 bases; bases outside gene matches: 7. This CDR3 spans 16 amino acids. Per the germline V gene, CDR1 is SGHDN and CDR2 is FVKESK. The DNA of the CDR3 is TGTGCCAGCAGCCCGAAGGACAGGGGGCACCATCAGCCCCAGCATTTT. It yields the protein CASSPKDRGHHQPQHF. Filled out from reference TRBV14 and TRBJ1-5, the complete variable domain reads EAGVTQFPSHSVIEKGQTVTLRCDPISGHDNLYWYRRVMGKEIKFLLHFVKESKQDESGMPNNRFLAERTGGTYSTLKVQPAELEDSGVYFCASSPKDRGHHQPQHFGDGTRLSIL.

The V gene is TRBV25-1, the J gene TRBJ2-3; D perhaps matches TRBD1 (5 bases). The CDR3 has 13 residues. In germline, CDR1 is MGHDK, CDR2 SYGVNS. V shed 4 bases and J shed 2 bases, with 7 bases lying between them. The CDR3 reads CASSAGITDTQYF. For the CDR3, the DNA is TGTGCCAGCAGTGCAGGGATCACAGATACGCAGTATTTT.

The chain couples TRBV29-1 to TRBJ1-1; 7 bases line up with TRBD1. Germline trimming cut 1 base from V and 6 bases from J; bases unmatched to any gene: 8. Germline V gene lookup returns CDR1 SQVTM and CDR2 ANQGSEA. This CDR3 is built from 14 residues. The CDR3 DNA is TGCAGCGTTGAAGGCGGCAGGGGGTCCGCTGAAGCTTTCTTT. Amino acids: CSVEGGRGSAEAFF. Looking up the rest from reference TRBV29-1 and TRBJ1-1 gives the full variable domain: SAVISQKPSRDICQRGTSLTIQCQVDSQVTMMFWYRQQPGQSLTLIATANQGSEATYESGFVIDKFPISRPNLTFSTLTVSNMSPEDSSIYLCSVEGGRGSAEAFFGQGTRLTVV.

The J gene is TRBJ2-1, the V gene TRBV15; a weak D match, TRBD2 (6 bases). The V gene lost 3 bases and the J gene lost 1 base, with 13 bases spanning the gap. CDR1 LNHNV and CDR2 YYDKDF come from the germline V gene (reference sequence). The CDR3 contains 16 residues. The CDR3 sequence is CATSSISGDSYNEQFF. The CDR3 DNA reads as TGTGCCACCAGCAGCATATCGGGGGATTCCTACAATGAGCAGTTCTTC.

The chain carries TRBV5-1 and TRBJ2-1, with 7 bases lining up with TRBD1. The CDR3 loop spans 14 amino acids. The V gene's germline CDR1 is SGHRS and CDR2 YFSETQ. V lost 4 bases and J lost 7; bases outside the gene matches: 8. DNA of the CDR3: TGCGCCAGCAGCGCATCGACAGGGACGAATGAGCAGTTCTTC. Translation gives CASSASTGTNEQFF.

The V call is TRBV5-6, the J call TRBJ2-7; D may be TRBD1 (6 bases). The CDR3 covers 15 residues. Germline lookup yields CDR1 SGHDT and CDR2 YYEEEE. Trimming removed 4 bases at V and 3 bases at J, with 17 bases between. The CDR3 region is CASSGYRAGYYEQYF. As DNA, the CDR3 is TGTGCCAGCAGCGGATACAGGGCCGGTTACTACGAGCAGTACTTC.

The J gene is TRBJ2-3, the V gene TRBV5-5; no clear D. Trimming shortened V by 4 bases and J by 2 bases, and 5 bases separated the two germline ends. Germline-derived CDR1 and CDR2 are SGHKS and YYEKEE (reference sequence). This CDR3 comprises 12 residues. The CDR3 nucleotides are TGTGCCAGCAGCCTAGACACAGATACGCAGTATTTT. This gives the protein CASSLDTDTQYF.

The chain has TRBV6-6 and TRBJ2-7; 7 bases agree with TRBD1. The CDR3 is made up of 15 amino acids. V trimming: 2 bases; J trimming: 2 bases; junction bases outside the gene matches: 6. Germline CDR1 and CDR2: MNHNY and SVGAGI (reference sequence). The CDR3: CASSYGQEQTYEQYF. CDR3 DNA sequence: TGTGCCAGCAGTTACGGACAGGAGCAAACCTACGAGCAGTACTTC.

J is TRBJ2-5 and V is TRBV5-6; 14 bases agree with TRBD2. The trim removed 2 bases at V and 3 bases at J, leaving 3 bases unmatched. The CDR3 is made up of 16 amino acids. Per the germline V gene, CDR1 is SGHDT and CDR2 is YYEEEE. CDR3 bases: TGTGCCAGCAGCTTACCGGGACTAGCGGGGGAAGAGACCCAGTACTTC. Its translation: CASSLPGLAGEETQYF.